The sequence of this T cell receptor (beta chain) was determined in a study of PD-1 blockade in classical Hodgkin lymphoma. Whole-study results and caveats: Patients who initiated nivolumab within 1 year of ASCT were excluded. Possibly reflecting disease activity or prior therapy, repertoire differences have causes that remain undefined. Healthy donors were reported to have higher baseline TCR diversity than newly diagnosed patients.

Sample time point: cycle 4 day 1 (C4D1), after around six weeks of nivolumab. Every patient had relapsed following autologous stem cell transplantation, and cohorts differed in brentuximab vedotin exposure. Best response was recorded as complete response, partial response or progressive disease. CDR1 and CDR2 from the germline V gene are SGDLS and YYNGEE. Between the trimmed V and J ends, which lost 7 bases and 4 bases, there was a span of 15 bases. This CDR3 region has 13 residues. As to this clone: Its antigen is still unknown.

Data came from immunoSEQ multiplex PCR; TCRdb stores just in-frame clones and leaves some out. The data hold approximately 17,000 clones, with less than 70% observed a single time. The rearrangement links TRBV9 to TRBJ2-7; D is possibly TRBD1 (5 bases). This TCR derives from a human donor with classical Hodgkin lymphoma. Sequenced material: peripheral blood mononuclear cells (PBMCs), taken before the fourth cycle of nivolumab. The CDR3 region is CASGAGLHYEQYF. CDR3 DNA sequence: TGTGCCAGCGGGGCAGGGCTACATTACGAGCAGTACTTC.